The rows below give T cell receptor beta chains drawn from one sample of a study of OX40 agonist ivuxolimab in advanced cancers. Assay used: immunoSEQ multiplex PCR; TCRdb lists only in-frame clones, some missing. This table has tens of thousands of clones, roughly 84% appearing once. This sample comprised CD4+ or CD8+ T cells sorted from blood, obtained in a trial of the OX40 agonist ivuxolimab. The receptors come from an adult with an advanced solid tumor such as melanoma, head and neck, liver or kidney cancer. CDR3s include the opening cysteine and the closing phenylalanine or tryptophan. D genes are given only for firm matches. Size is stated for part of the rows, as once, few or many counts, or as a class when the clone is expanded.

CDR3 protein: CAWSVRGSSPLHF; CDR3 DNA: TGTGCCTGGAGTGTTCGGGGTTCATCACCCCTCCACTTT; D gene: NA; clone size: NA; V gene: TRBV30; J gene: TRBJ1-6
CDR3 protein: CASSLGEVEQYF; CDR3 DNA: TGCGCCAGCAGCTTGGGCGAGGTCGAGCAGTACTTC; D gene: NA; clone size: NA; V gene: TRBV5-1; J gene: TRBJ2-7
CDR3 protein: CASSVPAPSGGYTF; CDR3 DNA: TGTGCCAGTAGTGTTCCCGCCCCATCGGGGGGCTACACCTTC; D gene: NA; clone size: NA; V gene: TRBV19; J gene: TRBJ1-2
CDR3 protein: CASSFRREAPYEQYF; CDR3 DNA: TGTGCCAGCAGCTTTAGGCGGGAGGCTCCCTACGAGCAGTACTTC; D gene: TRBD2; clone size: NA; V gene: TRBV7-8; J gene: TRBJ2-7
CDR3 protein: CATRGGPWETQYF; CDR3 DNA: TGTGCCACCAGGGGCGGGCCTTGGGAGACCCAGTACTTC; D gene: NA; clone size: few; V gene: TRBV15; J gene: TRBJ2-5
CDR3 protein: CASSVTGGNEKLFF; CDR3 DNA: TGTGCCAGCAGCGTAACGGGCGGTAATGAAAAACTGTTTTTT; D gene: NA; clone size: NA; V gene: TRBV9; J gene: TRBJ1-4
CDR3 protein: CASSLSDEEKLFF; CDR3 DNA: TGTGCCAGCAGCTTATCGGACGAAGAAAAACTGTTTTTT; D gene: NA; clone size: NA; V gene: TRBV13; J gene: TRBJ1-4
CDR3 protein: CASSVQGTKAFF; CDR3 DNA: TGTGCCAGCAGTGTACAGGGAACTAAAGCTTTCTTT; D gene: NA; clone size: once; V gene: TRBV27; J gene: TRBJ1-1
CDR3 protein: CASGDRGTEAFF; CDR3 DNA: TGTGCCAGCGGGGACAGGGGCACTGAAGCTTTCTTT; D gene: TRBD1; clone size: NA; V gene: TRBV25-1; J gene: TRBJ1-1
CDR3 protein: CASSEARGQGAYEQYF; CDR3 DNA: TGTGCCAGCAGTGAAGCGAGGGGACAGGGGGCCTACGAGCAGTACTTC; D gene: TRBD1; clone size: NA; V gene: TRBV2; J gene: TRBJ2-7
CDR3 protein: CASRQAFEAFF; CDR3 DNA: TGCGCCAGCCGACAGGCCTTTGAAGCTTTCTTT; D gene: NA; clone size: NA; V gene: TRBV10-2; J gene: TRBJ1-1
CDR3 protein: CASSLVGQGNTEAFF; CDR3 DNA: TGCGCCAGCAGCTTGGTGGGACAGGGGAACACTGAAGCTTTCTTT; D gene: TRBD1; clone size: once; V gene: TRBV5-1; J gene: TRBJ1-1
CDR3 protein: CASSPWGTYNEKLFF; CDR3 DNA: TGTGCCAGCAGCCCTTGGGGGACCTATAATGAAAAACTGTTTTTT; D gene: NA; clone size: NA; V gene: TRBV6-1; J gene: TRBJ1-4
CDR3 protein: CASSFGGGWNEQFF; CDR3 DNA: TGTGCCAGCAGCTTTGGGGGAGGGTGGAATGAGCAGTTCTTC; D gene: TRBD2; clone size: NA; V gene: TRBV5-4; J gene: TRBJ2-1
CDR3 protein: CASSYLSKANIQYF; CDR3 DNA: TGTGCCAGCAGTTACCTCTCAAAGGCGAACATTCAGTACTTC; D gene: NA; clone size: NA; V gene: TRBV6-6; J gene: TRBJ2-4
CDR3 protein: CASSSPFTEPDQPQHF; CDR3 DNA: TGTGCCAGCAGTTCCCCCTTTACCGAACCTGATCAGCCCCAGCATTTT; D gene: NA; clone size: NA; V gene: TRBV28; J gene: TRBJ1-5
CDR3 protein: CASSPAGNYGYTF; CDR3 DNA: TGTGCCAGTAGCCCCGCAGGGAACTATGGCTACACCTTC; D gene: NA; clone size: NA; V gene: TRBV19; J gene: TRBJ1-2
CDR3 protein: CASSVGSDYNEQFF; CDR3 DNA: TGTGCCAGCAGTGTTGGGAGTGACTACAATGAGCAGTTCTTC; D gene: NA; clone size: NA; V gene: TRBV27; J gene: TRBJ2-1
CDR3 protein: CASSVAAGDTEAFF; CDR3 DNA: TGTGCCAGCAGCGTAGCGGCAGGGGACACTGAAGCTTTCTTT; D gene: NA; clone size: NA; V gene: TRBV9; J gene: TRBJ1-1
CDR3 protein: CASSIAAGGTEAFF; CDR3 DNA: TGTGCCAGTAGTATAGCCGCGGGGGGCACTGAAGCTTTCTTT; D gene: NA; clone size: few; V gene: TRBV19; J gene: TRBJ1-1
CDR3 protein: CASSYSTGPYEQYF; CDR3 DNA: TGTGCCAGCAGTTACTCGACAGGTCCCTACGAGCAGTACTTC; D gene: NA; clone size: NA; V gene: TRBV6-6; J gene: TRBJ2-7
CDR3 protein: CASSLTTGTGELFF; CDR3 DNA: TGTGCCAGCAGCCTCACGACTGGCACCGGGGAGCTGTTTTTT; D gene: NA; clone size: NA; V gene: TRBV9; J gene: TRBJ2-2
CDR3 protein: CASSEASAGSSTDTQYF; CDR3 DNA: TGTGCCAGCAGTGAAGCTTCCGCTGGGTCCAGCACAGATACGCAGTATTTT; D gene: NA; clone size: NA; V gene: TRBV2; J gene: TRBJ2-3
CDR3 protein: CASSTPGTNYGYTF; CDR3 DNA: TGTGCCAGCAGCACCCCCGGGACAAACTATGGCTACACCTTC; D gene: NA; clone size: NA; V gene: TRBV7-9; J gene: TRBJ1-2
CDR3 protein: CASTPGGVELFF; CDR3 DNA: TGTGCCAGCACCCCGGGGGGAGTTGAACTGTTTTTT; D gene: NA; clone size: NA; V gene: TRBV2; J gene: TRBJ1-4
CDR3 protein: CASSHTSGGAFEQFF; CDR3 DNA: TGTGCCAGCAGTCATACTAGCGGGGGGGCCTTCGAGCAGTTCTTC; D gene: TRBD2; clone size: NA; V gene: TRBV2; J gene: TRBJ2-1
CDR3 protein: CAWTLMTDNYGYTF; CDR3 DNA: TGTGCCTGGACCCTTATGACCGATAACTATGGCTACACCTTC; D gene: NA; clone size: few; V gene: TRBV30; J gene: TRBJ1-2
CDR3 protein: CASSESGEGTEAFF; CDR3 DNA: TGTGCCAGCAGTGAATCCGGGGAGGGCACTGAAGCTTTCTTT; D gene: NA; clone size: NA; V gene: TRBV6-1; J gene: TRBJ1-1
CDR3 protein: CSASRTEAFF; CDR3 DNA: TGCAGTGCTAGTAGGACTGAAGCTTTCTTT; D gene: NA; clone size: NA; V gene: TRBV20-1; J gene: TRBJ1-1
CDR3 protein: CASSLEGTLGDEQFF; CDR3 DNA: TGTGCCAGCAGCTTGGAAGGGACCCTTGGAGATGAGCAGTTCTTC; D gene: NA; clone size: NA; V gene: TRBV5-5; J gene: TRBJ2-1
CDR3 protein: CASSTPPGVLSYEQYF; CDR3 DNA: TGTGCCAGCAGTACCCCCCCGGGGGTCCTCTCCTACGAGCAGTACTTC; D gene: NA; clone size: NA; V gene: TRBV28; J gene: TRBJ2-7
CDR3 protein: CASSVGGGEQFF; CDR3 DNA: TGTGCCAGCAGCGTAGGAGGGGGTGAGCAGTTCTTC; D gene: NA; clone size: NA; V gene: TRBV9; J gene: TRBJ2-1
CDR3 protein: CASRHSRSSTDTQYF; CDR3 DNA: TGTGCCAGCAGGCACAGTCGATCTAGCACAGATACGCAGTATTTT; D gene: NA; clone size: NA; V gene: TRBV6-6; J gene: TRBJ2-3
CDR3 protein: CASSQDGGTDTQYF; CDR3 DNA: TGCGCCAGCAGCCAAGATGGCGGCACAGATACGCAGTATTTT; D gene: NA; clone size: NA; V gene: TRBV4-3; J gene: TRBJ2-3
CDR3 protein: CASSQDLPGGWTEAFF; CDR3 DNA: TGCGCCAGCAGCCAAGACCTTCCTGGGGGGTGGACTGAAGCTTTCTTT; D gene: NA; clone size: NA; V gene: TRBV4-1; J gene: TRBJ1-1
CDR3 protein: CASSREGAGPRSGANVLTF; CDR3 DNA: TGTGCCAGCAGTCGGGAGGGGGCAGGCCCACGCTCTGGGGCCAACGTCCTGACTTTC; D gene: NA; clone size: once; V gene: TRBV27; J gene: TRBJ2-6
CDR3 protein: CSVVGGEYNEQFF; CDR3 DNA: TGCAGCGTTGTGGGGGGCGAGTACAATGAGCAGTTCTTC; D gene: NA; clone size: NA; V gene: TRBV29-1; J gene: TRBJ2-1
CDR3 protein: CATSRGGQGTKNIQYF; CDR3 DNA: TGTGCCACCAGCAGAGGGGGACAGGGGACCAAAAACATTCAGTACTTC; D gene: TRBD1; clone size: once; V gene: TRBV15; J gene: TRBJ2-4
CDR3 protein: CASSWASRGNYGYTF; CDR3 DNA: TGTGCCAGTAGTTGGGCCTCTAGGGGTAACTATGGCTACACCTTC; D gene: NA; clone size: NA; V gene: TRBV19; J gene: TRBJ1-2
CDR3 protein: CASSPSNEQFF; CDR3 DNA: TGTGCCAGCAGTCCCAGCAATGAGCAGTTCTTC; D gene: NA; clone size: NA; V gene: TRBV6-6; J gene: TRBJ2-1
CDR3 protein: CASSLATSGMFTDTQYF; CDR3 DNA: TGCGCCAGCAGCCTGGCGACTAGCGGGATGTTCACAGATACGCAGTATTTT; D gene: TRBD2; clone size: NA; V gene: TRBV5-1; J gene: TRBJ2-3
CDR3 protein: CATMGGQYTEAFF; CDR3 DNA: TGTGCCACCATGGGGGGACAGTACACTGAAGCTTTCTTT; D gene: TRBD1; clone size: medium-sized; V gene: TRBV10-3; J gene: TRBJ1-1
CDR3 protein: CASSIGTPSGELFF; CDR3 DNA: TGTGCCAGTAGTATCGGGACGCCGAGCGGGGAGCTGTTTTTT; D gene: NA; clone size: NA; V gene: TRBV19; J gene: TRBJ2-2
CDR3 protein: CASSLGRDYEQYF; CDR3 DNA: TGTGCCAGCAGCCTCGGACGGGACTACGAGCAGTACTTC; D gene: NA; clone size: NA; V gene: TRBV5-6; J gene: TRBJ2-7
CDR3 protein: CAWKKSGNTIYF; CDR3 DNA: TGTGCCTGGAAGAAATCTGGAAACACCATATATTTT; D gene: NA; clone size: NA; V gene: TRBV30; J gene: TRBJ1-3
CDR3 protein: CAWSGQGDDEQYF; CDR3 DNA: TGTGCCTGGAGTGGGCAGGGGGACGACGAGCAGTACTTC; D gene: TRBD1; clone size: NA; V gene: TRBV30; J gene: TRBJ2-7
CDR3 protein: CASSGEGDLYEQYF; CDR3 DNA: TGTGCCAGCTCCGGGGAGGGGGATCTCTACGAGCAGTACTTC; D gene: NA; clone size: NA; V gene: TRBV7-8; J gene: TRBJ2-7
CDR3 protein: CASSLREGAKETQYF; CDR3 DNA: TGTGCCAGCAGCTTAAGGGAAGGGGCGAAAGAGACCCAGTACTTC; D gene: NA; clone size: NA; V gene: TRBV7-3; J gene: TRBJ2-5
CDR3 protein: CASSLGEAYRNQPQHF; CDR3 DNA: TGTGCCAGCAGCCTCGGTGAGGCCTACCGGAATCAGCCCCAGCATTTT; D gene: NA; clone size: NA; V gene: TRBV9; J gene: TRBJ1-5
CDR3 protein: CAISERGRGQEAFF; CDR3 DNA: TGTGCCATCAGTGAGCGGGGCAGGGGACAGGAAGCTTTCTTT; D gene: TRBD1; clone size: NA; V gene: TRBV10-3; J gene: TRBJ1-1
CDR3 protein: CASSQEGRMNTEAFF; CDR3 DNA: TGTGCCAGCAGCCAAGAGGGACGGATGAACACTGAAGCTTTCTTT; D gene: NA; clone size: NA; V gene: TRBV4-2; J gene: TRBJ1-1
CDR3 protein: CASSQDRADEKLFF; CDR3 DNA: TGTGCCAGCAGCCAGGACAGGGCAGATGAAAAACTGTTTTTT; D gene: TRBD1; clone size: NA; V gene: TRBV13; J gene: TRBJ1-4